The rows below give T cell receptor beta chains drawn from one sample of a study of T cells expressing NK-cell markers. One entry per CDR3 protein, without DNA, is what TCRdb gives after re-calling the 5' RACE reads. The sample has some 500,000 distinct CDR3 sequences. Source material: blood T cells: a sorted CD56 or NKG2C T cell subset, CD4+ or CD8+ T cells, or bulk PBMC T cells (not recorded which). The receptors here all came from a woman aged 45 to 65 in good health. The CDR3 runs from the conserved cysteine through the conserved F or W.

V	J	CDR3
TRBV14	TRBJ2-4	CASSAGPVDIQYF
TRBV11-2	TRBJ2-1	CASVGMSNEQFF
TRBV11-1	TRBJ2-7	CASSLGPASYEQYF
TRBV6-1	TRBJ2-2	CASNDMVGPGELFF
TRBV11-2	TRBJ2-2	CASSLDGYGSDLGNTGELFF
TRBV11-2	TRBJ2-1	CASSLGLLGNEQFF
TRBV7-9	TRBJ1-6	CASSLGGVSPLHF
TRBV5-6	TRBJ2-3	CASKTLAGLAGDTQYF
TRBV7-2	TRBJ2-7	CASSTGDRGVVYF
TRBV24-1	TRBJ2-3	CATSDRKTGTDTQYF
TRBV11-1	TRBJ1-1	CASSLARAGRNTEAFF
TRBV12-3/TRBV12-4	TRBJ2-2	CASSPPRRGQAGELFF
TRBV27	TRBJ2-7	CASKGSGQGYEQYF
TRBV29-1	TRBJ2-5	CSGGRGGTGETQYF
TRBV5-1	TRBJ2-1	CASSPRVGGAYNEQFF
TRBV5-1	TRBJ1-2	CASSLVQMNYGYTF
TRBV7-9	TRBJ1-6	CASRSRDSYNSPLHF
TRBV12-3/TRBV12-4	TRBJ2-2	CASSFGDRNTGELFF
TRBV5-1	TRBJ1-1	CASQGRGEPEAFF
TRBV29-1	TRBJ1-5	CSVAQGGNQPQHF
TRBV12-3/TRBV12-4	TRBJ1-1	CASEGSGRTEAFF
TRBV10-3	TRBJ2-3	CAISEGGLTDTQYF
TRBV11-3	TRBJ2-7	CASSLRGGLSYEQYF
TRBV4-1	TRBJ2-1	CASRPPGGTSGTYNEQFF
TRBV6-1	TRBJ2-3	CASSREGTSWADTQYF
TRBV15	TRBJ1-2	CATGALFNYGYTF
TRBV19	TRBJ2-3	CASSRAAPDTQYF
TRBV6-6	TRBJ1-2	CASSYVGPQGGYTF
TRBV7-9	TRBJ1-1	CASSLPQETEAFF
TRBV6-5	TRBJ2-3	CASSTGLVSDTQYF
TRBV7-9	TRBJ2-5	CASSFQAQETQYF
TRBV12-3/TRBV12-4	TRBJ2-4	CASTLGGSKSIQYF
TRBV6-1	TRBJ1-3	CASSEPYRADSGNTIYF
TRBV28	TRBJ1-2	CASNPGLAYGYTF
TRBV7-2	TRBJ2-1	CASSLGLARLKNNEQFF
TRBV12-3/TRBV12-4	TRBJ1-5	CASSWEGQPQHF
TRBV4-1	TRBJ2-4	CASSQEPGLAKNIQYF
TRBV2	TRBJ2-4	CASSETWVAKNIQYF
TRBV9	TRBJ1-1	CASSVDWGGDTEAFF
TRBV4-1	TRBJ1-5	CASSQDVKVSNQPQHF
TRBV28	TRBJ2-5	CAVATVQETQYF
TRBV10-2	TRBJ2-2	CASSERGLAGANTGELFF
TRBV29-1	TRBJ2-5	CSGRIKGLETQYF
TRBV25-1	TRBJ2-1	CASSVPGTHEIVF
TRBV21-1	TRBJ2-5	CASSKGNETQYF
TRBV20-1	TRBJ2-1	CSARRPNSEQFF
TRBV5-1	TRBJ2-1	CASSLVDPPSVQFF
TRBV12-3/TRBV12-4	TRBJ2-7	CASSPRGKRGEQYF
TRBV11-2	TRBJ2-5	CASSPIQGRETQYF
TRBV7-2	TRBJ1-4	CASSQQATNEKLFF
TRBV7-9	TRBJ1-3	CASSLGTESSGNTIYF
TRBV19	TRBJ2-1	CASDIAGARNEQFF
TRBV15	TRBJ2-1	CATSRDYRSLQFF